A single sample gave rise to the 27 T cell receptor beta chains below, sequenced in a study of regulatory T cells in long-lasting Graves disease. The sample's time point: persistent/refractory GD, antithyroid drugs over 5 years with positive TRAb. PBMC-extracted RNA yielded the TCR library. Construction of TCR beta libraries relied on iRepertoire HTBI primers and on Arm-PCR targeting CDR3 regions. A single record per CDR3 protein comes from TCRdb applying MiXCR to the multiplex PCR reads. The data contain 400,000 to 500,000 distinct CDR3 sequences, around a fifth of them singletons. Sequenced material: peripheral blood mononuclear cells (PBMCs), taken when the disease was refractory, from a patient treated with antithyroid drugs. These receptors were obtained from a female donor with Graves disease.

The chain employs TRBV30 and TRBJ2-5; no reliable D call. Trimming cost V 1 base and J 4 bases, with 10 bases left between them. The CDR3 is 13 residues long. Germline V gives CDR1 GTSNPN, CDR2 SVGIG (reference sequence). CDR3 protein: CAWSALLGETQYF. As DNA, the CDR3 is TGTGCCTGGAGTGCCCTCCTGGGAGAGACCCAGTACTTC.

This clonotype has only a few counts. This rearrangement joins TRBV27 to TRBJ1-2; D gene uncertain. The length of the CDR3 is 14 residues. Germline loops: CDR1 MNHEY, CDR2 SMNVEV (reference sequence). The V and J ends lost 4 bases and 2 bases respectively, with 11 bases between them. Here the CDR3 reads CASSSPMKNYGYTF. The CDR3 nucleotides are TGTGCCAGCAGTTCTCCGATGAAAAACTATGGCTACACCTTC.

To note about this clonotype: A much larger clone sits a single nucleotide away, making a read error possible. The CDR3 protein is CAGSLGYIAQETQYF. CDR3 DNA sequence: TGTGCCGGCAGCTTAGGGTACATCGCACAAGAGACCCAGTACTTC. V usage is TRBV13 and J usage is TRBJ2-5; no firm D call. CDR3 length equals 15 residues. The germline CDR1 and CDR2 sequences are PRHDT and FYEKMQ (reference sequence).

This clonotype occurred a few times. This sequence joins TRBV28 and TRBJ2-3, with D hard to call. Trimming took off 5 bases at V and 1 base at J, with 19 bases between the two ends. The CDR3 consists of 17 residues. CDR1 MDHEN and CDR2 SYDVKM come from the germline V gene. CDR3 protein: CASSPYPRRFRTDTQYF. CDR3 nucleotide sequence: TGTGCCAGCAGTCCTTACCCCCGACGGTTCCGCACAGATACGCAGTATTTT.

The chain links TRBV25-1 to TRBJ1-4; D is ambiguous. Germline V CDR1 and CDR2: MGHDK, SYGVNS. V was cut by 3 bases and J by 0 bases, with 5 bases left in between. This CDR3 is built from 14 residues. The DNA of the CDR3 is TGTGCCAGCAGTGACTTCCCAACTAATGAAAAACTGTTTTTT. Translated: CASSDFPTNEKLFF.

The chain recombines TRBV29-1 with TRBJ2-3; a possible D gene is TRBD1 (6 bases). Germline V gene lookup returns CDR1 SQVTM and CDR2 ANQGSEA. V was clipped by 8 bases and J by 10 bases, with 16 bases between them. The CDR3 runs 11 residues. CDR3 in amino acids: CSSEASGAQYF. The CDR3 DNA is TGCAGCTCTGAGGCATCAGGGGCGCAGTATTTT.

This chain links TRBV19 with TRBJ1-1; D uncertain. The CDR3 consists of 15 residues. Germline V gene lookup returns CDR1 LNHDA and CDR2 SQIVND (reference sequence). V lost 0 bases, J lost 5 bases, and 13 bases lay in between. CDR3 residues: CASSIDHRMGTEAFF. CDR3 sequence (DNA): TGTGCCAGTAGTATAGATCATAGGATGGGGACTGAAGCTTTCTTT.

This clonotype was observed at least ten times. One junction end does not reproduce the germline sequence, and a read error may be involved. CDR3 loop: CASSLRTDLNTEAFF. DNA for the CDR3: TGCGCCAGCAGCCTAAGGACGGACTTGAACACTGAAGCTTTCTTT. The chain joins TRBV28 to TRBJ1-1; D gene unclear. The CDR3 loop spans 15 amino acids. CDR1 is MDHEN, CDR2 SYDVKM, per germline.

This clonotype was found many times. The chain joins TRBV12-3 or TRBV12-4 to TRBJ1-2; D is ambiguous. Trimming took 4 bases from V and 5 from J, leaving 14 bases between them. The CDR3 is 14 residues long. CDR3: CASSSPDKGYGYTF. For the CDR3, the DNA is TGTGCCAGCAGTTCCCCAGACAAGGGATATGGCTACACCTTC.

This clonotype was recorded many times. The CDR3 nucleotides read TGTGCCAGCAGTTACGGTTTTACCGGGGAGCTGTTTTTT. Translating gives CASSYGFTGELFF. V usage is TRBV6-5 and J usage is TRBJ2-2; no reliable D call. The CDR3 totals 13 residues. In germline, CDR1 is MNHEY, CDR2 SVGAGI. The V end was cut by 2 bases, the J end by 5 bases, with 6 bases between.

With respect to this clonotype: A much larger clonotype is one base distant, so this may be a read error. This chain links TRBV30 with TRBJ1-1; TRBD1 agrees at 8 bases. CDR1 GTSNPN and CDR2 SVGIG come from the germline V gene (reference sequence). This CDR3 has 11 residues. Here the CDR3 DNA reads TGTGCCTGGGAGTGGGGACAGGAAGCTTCCTTT. Translated: CAWEWGQEASF.

V gene TRBV20-1 combines with J gene TRBJ2-1, with D perhaps matching TRBD2 (5 bases). This CDR3 contains 12 residues. Germline values: CDR1 DFQATT, CDR2 SNEGSKA (reference sequence). CDR3 region: CTAVGDYNEQFF. In DNA form, the CDR3 reads TGCACCGCGGTGGGAGACTACAATGAGCAGTTCTTC.

This clonotype was counted at least ten times. V usage is TRBV27 and J usage is TRBJ2-7; TRBD1 might be the D (5 bases). This CDR3 has 15 residues. V lost 6 bases and J 0 bases, leaving 15 bases between the germline ends. CDR1 and CDR2 (germline): MNHEY, SMNVEV (reference sequence). The CDR3: CASRANADNSYEQYF. CDR3 DNA: TGTGCCAGCAGGGCTAACGCGGACAACTCCTACGAGCAGTACTTC.

V usage is TRBV30 and J usage is TRBJ2-2; D might be TRBD1 or TRBD2, each matching 5 bases. Deletions cut 4 bases from V and 0 bases from J, with 12 bases between. This CDR3 comprises 15 residues. The V gene's germline CDR1 is GTSNPN and CDR2 SVGIG (reference sequence). The CDR3, as DNA: TGTGCCTGGACCTCTGGGACCCCGAACACCGGGGAGCTGTTTTTT. As protein: CAWTSGTPNTGELFF.

CDR3 region: CATSDPSGTYNEQFF. The CDR3 coding sequence is TGTGCCACCAGTGATCCTAGCGGGACCTACAATGAGCAGTTCTTC. V and J are TRBV24-1 and TRBJ2-1; TRBD2 matches at 9 bases. V gave up 3 bases and J gave up 2 bases; unmatched junction bases: 1. CDR3 length: 15 residues. Germline V gene data show CDR1 as KGHDR and CDR2 as SFDVKD.

In this sample, this clonotype turned up once. The chain combines TRBV30 with TRBJ2-7, with 10 bases lining up with TRBD1. CDR1 and CDR2 from the germline V gene are GTSNPN and SVGIG (reference sequence). The junction had 4 bases not matched to a gene; V was cut back by 3 bases and J by 5 bases. The length of the CDR3 is 13 residues. The CDR3 protein is CAWSGTGDDEQYF. CDR3 coding DNA: TGTGCCTGGAGCGGGACAGGGGATGACGAGCAGTACTTC. Full variable domain (outside the CDR3, taken from reference TRBV30 and TRBJ2-7): SQTIHQWPATLVQPVGSPLSLECTVEGTSNPNLYWYRQAAGRGLQLLFYSVGIGQISSEVPQNLSASRPQDRQFILSSKKLLLSDSGFYLCAWSGTGDDEQYFGPGTRLTVT.

This clonotype was observed many times. The chain joins TRBV12-3 or TRBV12-4 to TRBJ1-1; 7 nucleotides line up with TRBD1. The CDR3 contains 17 residues. Losses at the gene ends were 4 bases for V and 3 bases for J; bases not matched to a gene: 14. CDR3 nucleotides: TGTGCCAGCAGTTCCCAAAGGGGGCAGGGGTCGGACACTGAAGCTTTCTTT. Translated: CASSSQRGQGSDTEAFF.

This clonotype was observed a few times. The V and J genes are TRBV14 and TRBJ2-2; D uncertain. With 2 bases removed from V and 0 bases from J, the gap between germline ends came to 1 base. The CDR3 length is 13 residues. Germline V lookup: CDR1 SGHDN, CDR2 FVKESK. CDR3 nucleotides: TGTGCCAGCAGCCAACCGAACACCGGGGAGCTGTTTTTT. It is translated as CASSQPNTGELFF.

The rearrangement links TRBV6-1 to TRBJ1-1, with TRBD1 as a possible D gene (5 bases). The germline V gene encodes CDR1 MNHNS and CDR2 SASEGT. V lost 8 bases and J 4 bases, leaving 20 bases between the germline ends. CDR3 length: 15 residues. The CDR3: CASGRQGVSGTEAFF. The CDR3 DNA reads as TGTGCCAGCGGCCGCCAGGGTGTTTCGGGCACTGAAGCTTTCTTT.

This clonotype has only a few counts. The genes are TRBV24-1 and TRBJ1-6; D is undetermined. The V and J ends lost 3 bases and 6 bases respectively, with 5 bases between them. CDR1 and CDR2 (germline): KGHDR, SFDVKD. CDR3 length equals 13 residues. In nucleotides, the CDR3 is TGTGCCACCAGTGATGCGACTAATTCACCCCTCCACTTT. Protein sequence: CATSDATNSPLHF.

This clonotype was observed at least ten times. The chain links TRBV6-1 to TRBJ1-1, with TRBD1 identical over 7 bases. The CDR3 runs 15 residues. The ends lost 7 bases at V and 0 bases at J; junction bases unmatched: 8. CDR1 is MNHNS and CDR2 is SASEGT in the germline V gene. CDR3: CASNPTGFMNTEAFF. Written as DNA, the CDR3 is TGTGCCAGCAACCCGACAGGGTTCATGAACACTGAAGCTTTCTTT.

Comments on this clonotype: A read error may be the cause here, since a much bigger clone is one base away. The J gene is TRBJ1-6, the V gene TRBV6-1; TRBD1 agrees at 8 bases. The CDR3 consists of 13 residues. The ends lost 8 bases at V and 11 bases at J; junction bases unmatched: 8. The V gene's germline CDR1 is MNHNS and CDR2 SASEGT. The CDR3 region has the DNA TGTGCCAGCTGGACAGGGCTGTATCCACCCCTCCACTTT. Translated, it gives CASWTGLYPPLHF.

There are a few counts of this clonotype. The gene calls are TRBV19 and TRBJ1-2, with a possible D match to TRBD1 (6 bases). CDR1 LNHDA and CDR2 SQIVND come from the germline V gene (reference sequence). The CDR3 extends over 15 amino acids. V shed 3 bases and J shed 3 bases, with 14 bases lying between them. CDR3 residues: CASSIGDTQDYGYTF. The CDR3 DNA is TGTGCCAGTAGTATTGGGGACACCCAGGACTATGGCTACACCTTC. The whole variable domain, remainder taken from reference TRBV19 and TRBJ1-2, is DGGITQSPKYLFRKEGQNVTLSCEQNLNHDAMYWYRQDPGQGLRLIYYSQIVNDFQKGDIAEGYSVSREKKESFPLTVTSAQKNPTAFYLCASSIGDTQDYGYTFGSGTRLTVV.

V gene TRBV11-2 combines with J gene TRBJ2-3, with D possibly being TRBD1 or TRBD2 (5 bases each). This CDR3 has 16 amino acids. The germline V gene has CDR1 SGHAT and CDR2 FQNNGV. With 2 bases removed from V and 0 bases from J, the gap between germline ends came to 12 bases. The DNA of the CDR3 is TGTGCCAGCAGCTTAAGGCTAGAGGGGAGCACAGATACGCAGTATTTT. This encodes CASSLRLEGSTDTQYF.

This clonotype was counted at least ten times. The V call is TRBV7-2, the J call TRBJ2-7, with D possibly matching TRBD2 (6 bases). Trimming left V 5 bases short and J 3 bases short, with 20 bases between. Germline V lookup: CDR1 SGHTA, CDR2 FQGNSA. The CDR3 length is 16 residues. The CDR3 DNA is TGTGCCAGCAGCCCCTACGCCGGGACTCCCGGCTACGAGCAGTACTTC. This codes for CASSPYAGTPGYEQYF.

This clonotype showed up many times. This sequence joins TRBV10-3 and TRBJ1-5; D gene uncertain. The germline CDR1 and CDR2 sequences are ENHRY and SYGVKD. The CDR3 spans 12 residues. Trimming removed 6 bases at V and 5 bases at J, with 8 bases between. CDR3 coding DNA: TGTGCCATCAGCTCCGGTGATCAGCCCCAGCATTTT. Protein sequence: CAISSGDQPQHF.

The chain combines TRBV24-1 with TRBJ2-7, with D maybe TRBD2 (5 bases). The length of the CDR3 is 13 residues. Germline V gene data show CDR1 as KGHDR and CDR2 as SFDVKD. Trimming took 3 bases from V and 9 from J, leaving 14 bases between them. CDR3 protein: CATSDQTDEGQYF. The CDR3 DNA reads TGTGCCACCAGTGATCAAACAGATGAGGGGCAGTACTTC.